One and the same sample provided the 27 T cell receptor beta chains below, sequenced in a study of control samples from healthy donors and cancer patients (dated by TCRdb to the early 2020s). The library came from the immunoSEQ multiplex PCR assay. What TCRdb holds here is the immuneACCESS table cut down to in-frame rearrangements. Part of the clones is not present; checked against another copy, under half of the missing clones reflect an unresolved V gene, and the others are unexplained. For this sample there are some 200,000 clones; about nine tenths appear just once. The ten largest clonotypes hold approximately 1.5% of the sample. Source material: blood. All receptors come from a young woman in good health.

The chain recombines TRBV11-3 with TRBJ2-2, with 10 bases lining up with TRBD2. Germline CDR1 is SGHNT and CDR2 is YENEEA. This CDR3 contains 19 residues. Losses at the gene ends were 3 bases for V and 0 bases for J; bases not matched to a gene: 10. The CDR3 sequence: CASSLGPGTSDTNTGELFF. The CDR3 DNA reads as TGTGCCAGCAGCTTGGGTCCCGGGACTAGCGACACGAACACCGGGGAGCTGTTTTTT. Variable domain in full (rest from reference TRBV11-3 and TRBJ2-2): EAGVVQSPRYKIIEKKQPVAFWCNPISGHNTLYWYLQNLGQGPELLIRYENEEAVDDSQLPKDRFSAERLKGVDSTLKIQPAELGDSAVYLCASSLGPGTSDTNTGELFFGEGSRLTVL.

The chain links TRBV28 to TRBJ2-7; 12 nucleotides match TRBD2. The CDR3 has 14 amino acids. J was trimmed by 4 bases and V by 6 bases; bases with no gene match: 4. Germline CDR1 is MDHEN and CDR2 is SYDVKM. The chain's CDR3 is CASRTSGSIYEQYF. In nucleotides, the CDR3 is TGTGCCAGCAGGACTAGCGGGAGTATTTACGAGCAGTACTTC.

V and J are TRBV12-3 or TRBV12-4 and TRBJ1-2; D possibly corresponds to TRBD1 (5 bases). V lost 6 bases, J lost 4 bases, and 12 bases lay in between. CDR3 length: 13 residues. The CDR3 coding sequence is TGTGCCAGCAGAGGTACAGGCACCTATGGCTACACCTTC. Encoded protein: CASRGTGTYGYTF.

As for this clone: This same CDR3 is encoded by further DNA sequences in the sample. The chain couples TRBV5-1 to TRBJ2-5; D is undetermined. The CDR3 is made up of 11 amino acids. The V end was cut by 3 bases, the J end by 2 bases, with 2 bases between. Looked up from germline, CDR1 is SGHRS and CDR2 is YFSETQ. CDR3 in DNA: TGCGCCAGCAGCTATCAAGAGACCCAGTACTTC. It encodes CASSYQETQYF. Combining the CDR3 with reference TRBV5-1 and TRBJ2-5 gives the whole variable domain KAGVTQTPRYLIKTRGQQVTLSCSPISGHRSVSWYQQTPGQGLQFLFEYFSETQRNKGNFPGRFSGRQFSNSRSEMNVSTLELGDSALYLCASSYQETQYFGPGTRLLVL.

The chain combines TRBV6-6 with TRBJ1-1, with D unresolved. V shed 6 bases and J shed 0 bases, with 8 bases lying between them. CDR3 length: 13 residues. Germline V gives CDR1 MNHNY, CDR2 SVGAGI (reference sequence). The CDR3 is CASRGTLNTEAFF. In DNA, the CDR3 is TGTGCCAGCAGGGGCACGTTGAACACTGAAGCTTTCTTT.

The chain carries TRBV15 and TRBJ2-7, with 7 bases fitting TRBD2. Germline CDR1 reads LNHNV; CDR2 reads YYDKDF (reference sequence). This CDR3 spans 15 amino acids. The junction had 7 bases not matched to a gene; V was cut back by 0 bases and J by 5 bases. CDR3 coding DNA: TGTGCCACCAGCAGAGATAATGTGGGAGGGAACGAGCAGTACTTC. Encoded protein: CATSRDNVGGNEQYF.

For this clone: Distinct nucleotide sequences in the sample also encode this CDR3. V gene TRBV3-1 (or the pseudogene TRBV3-2) combines with J gene TRBJ1-4; 8 bases align to TRBD1. Germline V gene sequence: CDR1 LGHDT, CDR2 YNNKEL (reference sequence). The J segment lost 7 bases and the V segment lost 2 bases, leaving 3 bases of the junction unmatched. The CDR3 totals 14 residues. CDR3 coding DNA: TGTGCCAGCAGCCAACAGGGGGCGGGTGAAAAACTGTTTTTT. This encodes CASSQQGAGEKLFF.

The chain couples TRBV28 to TRBJ1-6; a possible D gene is TRBD1 (6 bases). Trimming left V 3 bases short and J 9 bases short, with 12 bases between. Germline assignment: CDR1 MDHEN and CDR2 SYDVKM. This CDR3 is built from 14 residues. CDR3: CASSFPGAGSPLHF. The CDR3 DNA sequence: TGTGCCAGCAGTTTCCCGGGGGCGGGTTCACCCCTCCACTTT.

V gene TRBV7-2 combines with J gene TRBJ2-7; TRBD2 agrees at 11 bases. J lost 3 bases, V lost 4 bases, and 5 bases had no gene match. The CDR3 extends over 15 amino acids. Germline V gene sequence: CDR1 SGHTA, CDR2 FQGNSA. This chain's CDR3 is CASSSTSGTYYEQYF. CDR3 nucleotides: TGTGCCAGCAGCTCGACTAGCGGGACTTACTACGAGCAGTACTTC.

The V call is TRBV5-1, the J call TRBJ2-7; D is ambiguous. CDR1 is SGHRS and CDR2 is YFSETQ in the germline V gene. Deletions cut 3 bases from V and 3 bases from J, with 7 bases between. The CDR3 extends over 12 amino acids. The CDR3 loop is CASSSAHYEQYF. The CDR3, as DNA: TGCGCCAGCAGCTCGGCACACTACGAGCAGTACTTC.

The rearrangement joins TRBV7-9 to TRBJ2-3; TRBD2 aligns across 16 bases. V lost 5 bases, J lost 4 bases, and 6 bases stayed unmatched. There are 17 residues in the CDR3. Germline assignment: CDR1 SEHNR and CDR2 FQNEAQ (reference sequence). The DNA of the CDR3 is TGTGCCAGCAGCCCGGGACTAGCGGGGGGGCGGTCAGATACGCAGTATTTT. Translated, it gives CASSPGLAGGRSDTQYF.

This chain connects TRBV6-2 or TRBV6-3 to TRBJ1-6; D might be TRBD1 (6 bases). This CDR3 is 15 amino acids long. CDR1 and CDR2 from the germline V gene are MNHEY and SVGEGT. Trimming cost V 2 bases and J 3 bases, with 8 bases left between them. CDR3 in amino acids: CASSYRDNYNSPLHF. The CDR3 bases are TGTGCCAGCAGTTACCGGGACAACTATAATTCACCCCTCCACTTT.

This clone has just a few counts. The rearrangement uses TRBV18 and TRBJ1-5, with D maybe TRBD1 (6 bases). The germline V gene has CDR1 KGHSH and CDR2 LQKENI. V lost 3 bases, J lost 0 bases, and 6 bases lay in between. The CDR3 loop spans 14 amino acids. The CDR3 DNA sequence: TGTGCCAGCTCACCGGGACATAGCAATCAGCCCCAGCATTTT. Translated, it gives CASSPGHSNQPQHF.

This clone appeared once. The chain employs TRBV20-1 and TRBJ2-1, with a possible D match to TRBD2 (5 bases). Germline CDR1 is DFQATT and CDR2 is SNEGSKA (reference sequence). Trimming shortened V by 3 bases and J by 0 bases, and 9 bases separated the two germline ends. The CDR3 loop spans 14 amino acids. The CDR3 protein is CSASRGNSYNEQFF. The CDR3, as DNA: TGCAGTGCTAGTCGGGGAAACTCCTACAATGAGCAGTTCTTC.

This chain uses TRBV7-2 with TRBJ1-2, with D hard to call. V lost 1 base and J 4 bases, leaving 4 bases between the germline ends. Germline V lookup: CDR1 SGHTA, CDR2 FQGNSA. CDR3 length: 12 amino acids. The CDR3 sequence is CASSLGPYGYTF. DNA for the CDR3: TGTGCCAGCAGCTTAGGACCCTATGGCTACACCTTC.

V and J are TRBV7-9 and TRBJ2-5; 8 bases map to TRBD1. With 5 bases clipped from V and 5 bases from J, the junction kept 10 bases outside the gene matches. This CDR3 is 15 amino acids long. Germline V gene lookup returns CDR1 SEHNR and CDR2 FQNEAQ (reference sequence). DNA for the CDR3: TGTGCCAGCAGCGTCCAGGGGGCGGGTTCGGAGACCCAGTACTTC. Its protein is CASSVQGAGSETQYF.

This chain connects TRBV12-3 or TRBV12-4 to TRBJ2-5; TRBD1 matches 7 bases. The CDR3 sequence is 13 residues long. With 6 bases clipped from V and 3 bases from J, the junction kept 4 bases outside the gene matches. The CDR3 DNA reads TGTGCCAGCAGACAGGGGTGGGAAGAGACCCAGTACTTC. Translating gives CASRQGWEETQYF.

The gene calls are TRBV7-2 and TRBJ2-5; D might be TRBD1 or TRBD2, each matching 6 bases. Germline CDR1 reads SGHTA; CDR2 reads FQGNSA. V was cut by 2 bases and J by 5 bases, with 12 bases left in between. CDR3 length: 14 residues. The CDR3 is CASSLWGARETQYF. In DNA, the CDR3 is TGTGCCAGCAGCTTATGGGGGGCCAGGGAGACCCAGTACTTC.

With respect to this clone: The sample contains more than one DNA sequence encoding this CDR3. This rearrangement joins TRBV7-9 to TRBJ1-2; TRBD1 might be the D (5 bases). The V and J ends lost 3 bases and 5 bases respectively, with 10 bases between them. This CDR3 has 13 amino acids. Germline CDR1 SEHNR, CDR2 FQNEAQ (reference sequence). In DNA form, the CDR3 reads TGTGCCAGCAGCTTGGGGGGACCTTATGGCTACACCTTC. Its translation is CASSLGGPYGYTF.

The V and J genes are TRBV3-1 (or the pseudogene TRBV3-2) and TRBJ2-7; D gene ambiguous. Germline assignment: CDR1 LGHDT and CDR2 YNNKEL (reference sequence). This CDR3 region has 15 residues. With 0 bases removed from V and 2 bases from J, the gap between germline ends came to 11 bases. CDR3 sequence (DNA): TGTGCCAGCAGCCAAGATCCTAGTGGGACCTACGAGCAGTACTTC. Translated: CASSQDPSGTYEQYF.

The CDR3 here is CASSLEGRATEAFF. For the CDR3, the DNA is TGTGCCAGCAGCTTGGAAGGTAGGGCAACTGAAGCTTTCTTT. The chain uses TRBV5-5 and TRBJ1-1, with D hard to call. V was shortened by 0 bases and J by 5 bases, with 11 bases between the two germline ends. Germline values: CDR1 SGHKS, CDR2 YYEKEE (reference sequence). The CDR3 runs 14 residues.

This chain connects TRBV30 to TRBJ1-1, with 11 bases that match TRBD1. The V gene end was trimmed by 2 bases and the J gene end by 7 bases; junction bases not matched to a gene: 3. This CDR3 has 13 residues. The V gene's germline CDR1 is GTSNPN and CDR2 SVGIG (reference sequence). The CDR3 is CAWSRTGGGEAFF. As DNA, the CDR3 is TGTGCCTGGAGTCGGACAGGGGGCGGTGAAGCTTTCTTT.

The chain combines TRBV9 with TRBJ2-7; D gene uncertain. The CDR3 covers 13 residues. From germline, CDR1 is SGDLS and CDR2 YYNGEE. V lost 0 bases and J 4 bases, leaving 8 bases between the germline ends. The CDR3 DNA is TGTGCCAGCAGCGTAGGTAATGGGTACGAGCAGTACTTC. Its protein product is CASSVGNGYEQYF.

V gene TRBV7-2 combines with J gene TRBJ2-7, with 8 positions matching TRBD1. Germline V lookup: CDR1 SGHTA, CDR2 FQGNSA. The ends lost 5 bases at V and 2 bases at J; junction bases unmatched: 5. The CDR3 runs to 14 residues. Written as DNA, the CDR3 is TGTGCCAGCAGCGCCGGACAGGGCGCCTACGAGCAGTACTTC. It translates to CASSAGQGAYEQYF.

Regarding this clone: The same CDR3 arises from other DNA sequences in this sample as well. The chain links TRBV7-2 to TRBJ2-5, with TRBD2 identical over 7 bases. V shed 2 bases, J shed 4 bases, and the junction held 4 bases outside the gene matches. The CDR3 extends over 14 amino acids. Germline V gene sequence: CDR1 SGHTA, CDR2 FQGNSA. The CDR3 sequence is CASSLSGRGETQYF. Written as DNA, the CDR3 is TGTGCCAGCAGCTTATCAGGGAGGGGAGAGACCCAGTACTTC.

This chain joins TRBV18 and TRBJ2-6, with TRBD1 as a possible D gene (5 bases). This CDR3 has 18 residues. The germline gives CDR1 KGHSH, CDR2 LQKENI. Trimming stripped 3 bases from V and 0 bases from J, with 15 bases between. CDR3 residues: CASSPTVPLSSGANVLTF. The CDR3 bases are TGTGCCAGCTCACCGACAGTCCCGTTGAGCTCTGGGGCCAACGTCCTGACTTTC.

The chain carries TRBV20-1 and TRBJ1-2; maybe TRBD1 (5 bases). Germline assignment: CDR1 DFQATT and CDR2 SNEGSKA (reference sequence). This CDR3 comprises 10 residues. The V gene lost 5 bases and the J gene lost 10 bases, with 11 bases spanning the gap. The CDR3 region is CSAFQGLYTF. The CDR3 region has the DNA TGCAGTGCTTTCCAGGGACTCTACACCTTC.